Below, 27 T cell receptor beta chains from the same sample are listed, as sequenced in a study of blood T cell repertoires in COVID-19. The protocol was immunoSEQ multiplex PCR, while the TCRdb copy is restricted to in-frame clones and leaves out a portion. The profile shows 70,000 or so clones, more than 75% of them singletons. Sequences were obtained from peripheral blood. The receptors originated from a human donor in a cohort sampled during active COVID-19.

J is TRBJ1-1 and V is TRBV5-1; 7 nucleotides line up with TRBD1. After removal of 0 bases from V and 0 bases from J, the junction contained 5 bases not matched to a gene. The germline CDR1 and CDR2 sequences are SGHRS and YFSETQ. The CDR3 has 16 amino acids. CDR3 in DNA: TGCGCCAGCAGCTTGGGGAGAGACAGGGTGAACACTGAAGCTTTCTTT. Amino acid sequence: CASSLGRDRVNTEAFF.

The chain joins TRBV7-8 to TRBJ2-2, with TRBD2 as a possible D gene (6 bases). The CDR3 covers 13 residues. Germline-derived CDR1 and CDR2 are SGHVS and FQNEAQ. V shed 5 bases and J shed 3 bases, with 7 bases lying between them. CDR3 bases: TGTGCCAGCAGCGGGACTTACACCGGGGAGCTGTTTTTT. This translates into CASSGTYTGELFF.

The V and J genes are TRBV2 and TRBJ2-5; 12 bases align to TRBD2. V trimming: 5 bases; J trimming: 5 bases; junction bases outside the gene matches: 9. The germline CDR1 and CDR2 sequences are SNHLY and FYNNEI. This CDR3 has 16 amino acids. For the CDR3, the DNA is TGTGCCAGCAGTTCAGGACTAGCGGGGTATTTTGAGACCCAGTACTTC. This translates into CASSSGLAGYFETQYF. The full variable domain, with the rest looked up from reference TRBV2 and TRBJ2-5, is EPEVTQTPSHQVTQMGQEVILRCVPISNHLYFYWYRQILGQKVEFLVSFYNNEISEKSEIFDDQFSVERPDGSNFTLKIRSTKLEDSAMYFCASSSGLAGYFETQYFGPGTRLLVL.

The chain has TRBV6-5 and TRBJ1-5, with 7 bases lining up with TRBD1. The germline V gene has CDR1 MNHEY and CDR2 SVGAGI. CDR3 length equals 14 residues. V trimming: 6 bases; J trimming: 7 bases; junction bases outside the gene matches: 9. DNA for the CDR3: TGTGCCAGCAGCGCCGGACAGGTTGGGCAGCCCCAGCATTTT. It codes for CASSAGQVGQPQHF.

The chain combines TRBV27 with TRBJ1-1; D is possibly TRBD1 (6 bases). CDR1 MNHEY and CDR2 SMNVEV come from the germline V gene (reference sequence). CDR3 length equals 12 residues. V lost 4 bases to trimming and J lost 6 bases, with 9 bases between them. CDR3 coding DNA: TGTGCCAGCAGTTATGGGGGCTCTGAAGCTTTCTTT. This translates into CASSYGGSEAFF.

The chain combines TRBV18 with TRBJ2-1, with D maybe TRBD1 (5 bases). The CDR3 consists of 14 residues. The V and J ends lost 4 bases and 0 bases respectively, with 7 bases between them. Germline assignment: CDR1 KGHSH and CDR2 LQKENI. The CDR3 loop is CASSLDSSYNEQFF. For the CDR3, the DNA is TGTGCCAGCTCACTCGACAGCTCCTACAATGAGCAGTTCTTC.

The chain carries TRBV5-6 and TRBJ2-7; D gene uncertain. The CDR3 covers 12 residues. V was pared by 0 bases and J by 4 bases, with 5 bases between. Germline V lookup: CDR1 SGHDT, CDR2 YYEEEE. In nucleotides, the CDR3 is TGTGCCAGCAGCTTGGCTCTATACGAGCAGTACTTC. Translating it yields CASSLALYEQYF.

This sequence joins TRBV27 and TRBJ2-7, with TRBD1 as a possible D gene (6 bases). The CDR3 loop spans 16 amino acids. The V gene's germline CDR1 is MNHEY and CDR2 SMNVEV (reference sequence). V was clipped by 0 bases and J by 0 bases, with 12 bases between them. The CDR3, as DNA: TGTGCCAGCAGTTTATCTCCAGGGGCCATCTCCTACGAGCAGTACTTC. It codes for CASSLSPGAISYEQYF.

The chain has TRBV6-4 and TRBJ1-1; the D gene is possibly TRBD1 (5 bases). CDR3 size: 13 residues. Trimming pared 0 bases from V and 6 bases from J, leaving 8 bases between. In germline, CDR1 is MRHNA, CDR2 SNTAGT. The CDR3 sequence: CASSDSDRAEAFF. Here the CDR3 DNA reads TGTGCCAGCAGTGACTCCGACAGAGCTGAAGCTTTCTTT.

The rearrangement uses TRBV4-3 and TRBJ1-5; 10 bases match TRBD1. The CDR3 runs to 17 residues. In germline, CDR1 is LGHNA, CDR2 YSLEER. V lost 0 bases and J lost 1; bases outside the gene matches: 3. In DNA form, the CDR3 reads TGCGCCAGCAGCCAAGATCTGGGACAGGGGAGCAATCAGCCCCAGCATTTT. Translation: CASSQDLGQGSNQPQHF.

The chain has TRBV2 and TRBJ2-6; possibly TRBD2 for D (5 bases). The CDR3 has 14 amino acids. Trimming stripped 8 bases from V and 0 bases from J, with 8 bases between. Germline V lookup: CDR1 SNHLY, CDR2 FYNNEI. The CDR3 nucleotides read TGTGCCAGCGAGGGCGACTCTGGGGCCAACGTCCTGACTTTC. Its protein product is CASEGDSGANVLTF.

The chain recombines TRBV11-2 with TRBJ2-7; 7 bases align to TRBD2. Trimming at V came to 7 bases and at J to 3 bases, leaving 12 bases not matched to a gene. Germline assignment: CDR1 SGHAT and CDR2 FQNNGV. This CDR3 has 15 amino acids. The CDR3 sequence is CASTKNWEGSYEQYF. Here the CDR3 DNA reads TGTGCCAGCACCAAAAACTGGGAGGGAAGCTACGAGCAGTACTTC.

The chain carries TRBV7-8 and TRBJ1-1; D might be TRBD1 (5 bases). CDR1 and CDR2 from the germline V gene are SGHVS and FQNEAQ. V gave up 6 bases and J gave up 6 bases, with 17 bases separating them. The CDR3 is 14 residues long. CDR3: CASSLEGRGAEAFF. The CDR3 nucleotides are TGTGCCAGCAGTCTAGAAGGGAGGGGAGCTGAAGCTTTCTTT.

V usage is TRBV27 and J usage is TRBJ2-3; 9 positions agree with TRBD2. In germline, CDR1 is MNHEY, CDR2 SMNVEV (reference sequence). CDR3 size: 18 residues. Trimming took 3 bases from V and 0 from J; bases not matched to a gene: 10. The CDR3 protein is CASSLGASGATSTDTQYF. The DNA of the CDR3 is TGTGCCAGCAGTTTGGGGGCTAGCGGGGCTACTAGCACAGATACGCAGTATTTT.

This clone was observed a handful of times. This sequence joins TRBV2 and TRBJ2-5; TRBD1 aligns across 7 bases. The CDR3 runs to 12 residues. Germline trimming cut 10 bases from V and 2 bases from J; bases unmatched to any gene: 4. Per germline, CDR1 SNHLY and CDR2 FYNNEI. CDR3 in amino acids: CATGQEQETQYF. The CDR3, as DNA: TGTGCCACCGGACAGGAGCAAGAGACCCAGTACTTC.

This chain joins TRBV6-5 and TRBJ2-7; D might be TRBD1 (5 bases). Germline V gives CDR1 MNHEY, CDR2 SVGAGI. This CDR3 is 14 amino acids long. The V end was cut by 0 bases, the J end by 6 bases, with 12 bases between. CDR3 bases: TGTGCCAGCAGTTACTCCAACCAGGGATCCGAGCAGTACTTC. It specifies CASSYSNQGSEQYF.

V gene TRBV4-1 combines with J gene TRBJ2-7; possibly TRBD2 for D (6 bases). Per the germline V gene, CDR1 is MGHRA and CDR2 is YSYEKL. There are 16 residues in the CDR3. Trimming pared 0 bases from V and 2 bases from J, leaving 14 bases between. DNA of the CDR3: TGCGCCAGCAGCCAAGAGTGGGGGGTAGGGACCTACGAGCAGTACTTC. Its translation is CASSQEWGVGTYEQYF.

V gene TRBV24-1 combines with J gene TRBJ2-7; 7 bases line up with TRBD1. From germline, CDR1 is KGHDR and CDR2 SFDVKD. The CDR3 length is 13 residues. With V trimmed by 5 bases and J by 6 bases, 6 bases remained unmatched. The CDR3 DNA follows: TGTGCCACCAGTGCCTCAGACAGGGTCGAGCAGTACTTC. It specifies CATSASDRVEQYF.

The chain combines TRBV9 with TRBJ2-5; tentative D call: TRBD1 (5 bases). The CDR3 covers 14 residues. The ends were cut back, 2 bases at V and 0 bases at J, with 8 bases in the middle. Germline V CDR1 and CDR2: SGDLS, YYNGEE. CDR3 protein: CASSVSGYQETQYF. For the CDR3, the DNA is TGTGCCAGCAGCGTGTCAGGGTACCAAGAGACCCAGTACTTC.

The chain recombines TRBV5-1 with TRBJ2-7; possible D gene TRBD1, 6 bases. The CDR3 loop spans 16 amino acids. Trimming pared 0 bases from V and 3 bases from J, leaving 16 bases between. The germline V gene has CDR1 SGHRS and CDR2 YFSETQ. The CDR3: CASSLGGQTTNYEQYF. CDR3 nucleotide sequence: TGCGCCAGCAGCTTGGGCGGACAGACCACTAACTACGAGCAGTACTTC.

J is TRBJ2-7 and V is TRBV3-1 (or the pseudogene TRBV3-2); D is perhaps TRBD1 (7 bases). CDR3 length equals 13 residues. V gave up 2 bases and J gave up 6 bases, with 11 bases separating them. From germline, CDR1 is LGHDT and CDR2 YNNKEL (reference sequence). Written as DNA, the CDR3 is TGTGCCAGCAGCCAACAGGGGGGACGCGAGCAGTACTTC. Translating it yields CASSQQGGREQYF.

J is TRBJ2-7 and V is TRBV27; maybe TRBD1 (6 bases). V was cut by 5 bases and J by 4 bases, with 12 bases left in between. This CDR3 contains 13 residues. The germline V gene encodes CDR1 MNHEY and CDR2 SMNVEV (reference sequence). Here the CDR3 reads CASSPGEWYEQYF. CDR3 bases: TGTGCCAGCAGTCCAGGGGAGTGGTACGAGCAGTACTTC.

The chain uses TRBV7-2 and TRBJ2-2; D might be TRBD1 (5 bases). The CDR3 runs to 16 residues. V shed 2 bases and J shed 3 bases, with 13 bases lying between them. Looked up from germline, CDR1 is SGHTA and CDR2 is FQGNSA. In DNA, the CDR3 is TGTGCCAGCAGCTTATTCTCAGGGTTGGACACCGGGGAGCTGTTTTTT. This translates into CASSLFSGLDTGELFF.

V usage is TRBV9 and J usage is TRBJ2-1; 11 bases agree with TRBD2. This CDR3 comprises 20 residues. The J segment lost 4 bases and the V segment lost 0 bases, leaving 15 bases of the junction unmatched. Germline loops: CDR1 SGDLS, CDR2 YYNGEE. The DNA of the CDR3 is TGTGCCAGCAGCGTAGAGGGGGACCTAGCGGGGGGTCCCATTTACAATGAGCAGTTCTTC. This codes for CASSVEGDLAGGPIYNEQFF.

The chain joins TRBV30 to TRBJ1-2; D not resolved. The CDR3 has 12 residues. Germline CDR1 reads GTSNPN; CDR2 reads SVGIG (reference sequence). V lost 2 bases, J lost 4 bases, and 8 bases lay in between. The CDR3 nucleotides are TGTGCCTGGAGTTGGAGGGCCTATGGCTACACCTTC. Translated: CAWSWRAYGYTF. The complete variable domain, with remaining parts taken from reference TRBV30 and TRBJ1-2, reads SQTIHQWPATLVQPVGSPLSLECTVEGTSNPNLYWYRQAAGRGLQLLFYSVGIGQISSEVPQNLSASRPQDRQFILSSKKLLLSDSGFYLCAWSWRAYGYTFGSGTRLTVV.

The CDR3: CASSRAGTGQETQYF. In DNA form, the CDR3 reads TGTGCCAGCTCACGAGCAGGGACAGGACAAGAGACCCAGTACTTC. The chain couples TRBV18 to TRBJ2-5; 8 bases are a match to TRBD1. The CDR3 length is 15 residues. Per germline, CDR1 KGHSH and CDR2 LQKENI. V was pared by 4 bases and J by 2 bases, with 6 bases of the junction left unmatched.

This chain uses TRBV7-2 with TRBJ2-7, with 9 bases identical to TRBD1. The germline CDR1 and CDR2 sequences are SGHTA and FQGNSA. The J segment lost 3 bases and the V segment lost 6 bases, leaving 3 bases of the junction unmatched. The CDR3 is made up of 13 amino acids. The CDR3 sequence: CASSRTGDYEQYF. Written as DNA, the CDR3 is TGTGCCAGCAGTCGGACAGGGGACTACGAGCAGTACTTC.